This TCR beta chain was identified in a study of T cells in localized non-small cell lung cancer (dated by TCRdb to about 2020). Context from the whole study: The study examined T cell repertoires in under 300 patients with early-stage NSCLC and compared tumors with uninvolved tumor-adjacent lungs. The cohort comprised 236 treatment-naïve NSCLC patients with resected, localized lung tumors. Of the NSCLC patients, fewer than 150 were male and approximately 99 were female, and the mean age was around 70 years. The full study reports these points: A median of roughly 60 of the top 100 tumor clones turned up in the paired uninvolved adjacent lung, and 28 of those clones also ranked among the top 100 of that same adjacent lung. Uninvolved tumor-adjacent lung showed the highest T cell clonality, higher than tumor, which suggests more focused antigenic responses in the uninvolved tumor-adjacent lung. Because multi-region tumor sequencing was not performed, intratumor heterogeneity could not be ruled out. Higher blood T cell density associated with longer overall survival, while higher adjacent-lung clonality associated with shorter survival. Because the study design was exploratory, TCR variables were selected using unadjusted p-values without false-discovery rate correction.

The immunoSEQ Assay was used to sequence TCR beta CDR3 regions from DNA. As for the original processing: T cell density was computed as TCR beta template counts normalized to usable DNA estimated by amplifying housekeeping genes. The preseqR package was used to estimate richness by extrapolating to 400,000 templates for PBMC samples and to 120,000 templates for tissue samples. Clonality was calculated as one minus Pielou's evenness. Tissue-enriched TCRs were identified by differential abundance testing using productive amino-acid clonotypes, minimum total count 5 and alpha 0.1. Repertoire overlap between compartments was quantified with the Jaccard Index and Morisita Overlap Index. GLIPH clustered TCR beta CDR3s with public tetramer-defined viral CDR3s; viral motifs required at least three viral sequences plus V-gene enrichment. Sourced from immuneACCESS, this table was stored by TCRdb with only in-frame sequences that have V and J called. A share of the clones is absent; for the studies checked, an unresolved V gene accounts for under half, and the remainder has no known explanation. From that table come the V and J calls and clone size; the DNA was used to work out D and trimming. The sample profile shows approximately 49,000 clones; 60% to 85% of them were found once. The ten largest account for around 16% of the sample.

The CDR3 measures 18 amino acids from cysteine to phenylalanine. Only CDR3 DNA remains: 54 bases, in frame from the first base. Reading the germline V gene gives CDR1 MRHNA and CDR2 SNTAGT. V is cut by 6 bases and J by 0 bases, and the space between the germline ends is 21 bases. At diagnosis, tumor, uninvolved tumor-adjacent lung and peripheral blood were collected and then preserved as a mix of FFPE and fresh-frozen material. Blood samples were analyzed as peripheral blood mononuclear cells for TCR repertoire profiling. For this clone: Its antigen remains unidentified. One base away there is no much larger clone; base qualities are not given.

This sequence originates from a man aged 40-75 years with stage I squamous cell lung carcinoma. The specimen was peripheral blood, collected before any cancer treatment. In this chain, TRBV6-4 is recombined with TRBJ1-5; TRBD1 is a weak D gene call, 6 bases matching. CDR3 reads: CASRQGQPPHYSNQPQHF. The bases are TGTGCCAGCAGACAAGGACAGCCACCTCACTATAGCAATCAGCCCCAGCATTTT.